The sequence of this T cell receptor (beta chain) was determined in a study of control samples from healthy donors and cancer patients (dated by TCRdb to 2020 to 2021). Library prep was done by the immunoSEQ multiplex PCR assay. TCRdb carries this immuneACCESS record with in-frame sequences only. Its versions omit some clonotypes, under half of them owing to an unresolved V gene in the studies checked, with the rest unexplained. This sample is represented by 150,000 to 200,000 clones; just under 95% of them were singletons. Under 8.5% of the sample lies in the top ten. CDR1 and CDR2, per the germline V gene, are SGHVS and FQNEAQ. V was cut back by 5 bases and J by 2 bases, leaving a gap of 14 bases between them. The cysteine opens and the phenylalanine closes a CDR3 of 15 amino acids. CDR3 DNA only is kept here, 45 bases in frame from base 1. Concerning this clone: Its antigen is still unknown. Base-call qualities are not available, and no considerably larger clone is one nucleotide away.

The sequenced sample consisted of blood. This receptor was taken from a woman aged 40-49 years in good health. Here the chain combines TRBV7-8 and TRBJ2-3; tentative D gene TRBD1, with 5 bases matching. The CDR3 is CASSPFPTDTDTQYF. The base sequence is TGTGCCAGCAGCCCCTTCCCGACAGACACAGATACGCAGTATTTT.